This entry is about one TCR beta chain. Using immunoSEQ multiplex PCR, the repertoire was profiled, and TCRdb retains in-frame clones only, with some absent. Of about 82,000 clones in the sample, around 83% were seen once. This entry comes from a study of blood T cell repertoires in COVID-19. The CDR3 runs 15 residues. In germline, CDR1 is MNHEY, CDR2 SVGEGT. The V gene lost 2 bases and the J gene lost 2 bases, with 9 bases spanning the gap. This TCR came from a woman aged 60 to 75 with acute or convalescent COVID-19. Sequencing was done on a sample of peripheral blood. V is TRBV6-2 or TRBV6-3 and J is TRBJ2-2, with a weak D call TRBD2 (6 bases). The CDR3 nucleotides read TGTGCCAGCAGTTACGGGACTCGAAACACCGGGGAGCTGTTTTTT. This gives the protein CASSYGTRNTGELFF.